This TCR beta chain was sequenced in a study of cytomegalovirus exposure and HLA in healthy donors. Broader study findings: The study carried out a later analysis of TCR beta sequences. It associated approximately 16,000 of them with specific HLA alleles at a false discovery rate of 0.05. Later, an analysis showed that TCR beta chains associated with HLA were more clonally expanded than others that were equally common. For TCR beta chains, V- and J-gene trimming was later linked to a missense DCLRE1C variant.

For this clone: Its specificity is unknown.

The PCR employed 60 Vbeta primers together with 13 Jbeta primers. Data came from immunoSEQ multiplex PCR; TCRdb stores just in-frame clones and leaves some out. The table shows about 120,000 clones, with around 76% occurring only once. V dropped 3 bases and J dropped 0 bases, with 6 bases sitting between them. In germline, CDR1 is SEHNR, CDR2 FQNEAQ (reference sequence). This CDR3 has 15 residues. The source material was PBMCs. The rearrangement links TRBV7-9 to TRBJ2-6; no definite D call. This receptor was obtained from a man aged 55-75 years in good health and CMV-seropositive. CDR3 amino acids: CASSLISSGANVLTF. For the CDR3, the DNA is TGTGCCAGCAGCTTGATCAGCTCTGGGGCCAACGTCCTGACTTTC.